Given below is one T cell receptor (beta chain) in context. Assay: immunoSEQ multiplex PCR; the TCRdb copy retains only in-frame clones and omits some. The sample includes approximately 50,000 clones, roughly 54% seen only once; the top ten take 20% to 30%. This sample was included in a study of cytotoxic CD8 clonotypes in ibrutinib-treated CLL. Trimming cost V 4 bases and J 5 bases; bases outside gene matches: 10. CDR1 and CDR2 from the germline V gene are SEHNR and FQNEAQ (reference sequence). The CDR3 sequence is 16 residues long. The sequence was collected from a human donor with chronic lymphocytic leukemia. Sequenced here: PBMCs, sampled at disease progression, from a patient treated with ibrutinib. The rearrangement uses TRBV7-9 and TRBJ2-2, with 7 bases fitting TRBD2. The CDR3 loop reads CASSSAGGTNTGELFF. The CDR3 DNA is TGTGCCAGCAGCTCCGCTGGGGGGACTAATACCGGGGAGCTGTTTTTT.